Presented here are 10 T cell receptor beta chains from one specimen sequenced in a study of blood T cell repertoires in COVID-19 (dated by TCRdb to the early 2020s). The library was generated by the immunoSEQ multiplex PCR assay. TCRdb holds this immuneACCESS table with in-frame rearrangements only. Some clones are missing; in checked studies, unresolved V genes explain under half, and the rest has no known cause. The sample records 95,000 to 150,000 clones, 79% of which are singletons. About 39% of the sample comes from the top ten. The material sequenced was peripheral blood. These receptors came from a man in his forties with active or convalescent COVID-19.

The rearrangement joins TRBV12-3 or TRBV12-4 to TRBJ1-2; D remains unclear. V was trimmed by 3 bases and J by 8 bases, leaving 13 bases between them. CDR3 length equals 13 residues. CDR3 amino acids: CASSFGEAFGYTF. The DNA of the CDR3 is TGTGCCAGCAGTTTTGGAGAGGCATTCGGCTACACCTTC.

As to this clone: A much larger clone is a single base away; this may be a read error. V usage is TRBV5-4 and J usage is TRBJ2-3; D remains unclear. Trimming stripped 5 bases from V and 5 bases from J, with 6 bases between. Germline CDR1 and CDR2: SGHNT and YYREEE (reference sequence). The CDR3 sequence is 11 residues long. CDR3 DNA sequence: TGTGCCAGCAGTTTCGGAGATACGCAGTATTTT. The encoded protein is CASSFGDTQYF. The full variable domain, in which reference TRBV5-4 and TRBJ2-3 provide the parts outside the CDR3, is ETGVTQSPTHLIKTRGQQVTLRCSSQSGHNTVSWYQQALGQGPQFIFQYYREEENGRGNFPPRFSGLQFPNYSSELNVNALELDDSALYLCASSFGDTQYFGPGTRLTVL.

The chain employs TRBV3-1 (or the pseudogene TRBV3-2) and TRBJ2-2; 10 positions match TRBD1. The CDR3 contains 15 residues. Unmatched junction bases numbered 6, after V lost 5 bases and J lost 6 bases. The germline V gene has CDR1 LGHDT and CDR2 YNNKEL (reference sequence). In nucleotides, the CDR3 is TGTGCCAGCAGCGTGACAGGGGGCGCCGCCGGGGAGCTGTTTTTT. Translating gives CASSVTGGAAGELFF.

CDR3 region: CASREGTQLELFF. The CDR3 bases are TGTGCCAGCCGTGAGGGGACTCAATTGGAGCTGTTTTTT. This chain links TRBV28 with TRBJ2-2; tentative D call: TRBD2 (6 bases). The CDR3 consists of 13 residues. Trimming stripped 8 bases from V and 10 bases from J, with 17 bases between. The germline V gene has CDR1 MDHEN and CDR2 SYDVKM.

The chain has TRBV2 and TRBJ1-1; 8 bases agree with TRBD1. Trimming cost V 7 bases and J 6 bases; bases outside gene matches: 4. The CDR3 runs to 12 residues. Germline assignment: CDR1 SNHLY and CDR2 FYNNEI. The CDR3 nucleotides are TGTGCCAGCATTAGGGACAGGCCTGAAGCTTTCTTT. Translated: CASIRDRPEAFF.

This chain connects TRBV27 to TRBJ2-2, with a tentative D call TRBD1 (5 bases). The CDR3 consists of 15 residues. The V gene lost 2 bases and the J gene lost 7 bases, with 14 bases spanning the gap. In germline, CDR1 is MNHEY, CDR2 SMNVEV (reference sequence). The CDR3 spells CASSLGAVWGGELFF. The CDR3 coding sequence is TGTGCCAGCAGTTTAGGGGCGGTTTGGGGCGGGGAGCTGTTTTTT.

The J gene is TRBJ1-2, the V gene TRBV7-8, with D perhaps matching TRBD1 (6 bases). The CDR3 extends over 14 amino acids. The ends were cut back, 5 bases at V and 9 bases at J, with 19 bases in the middle. Germline assignment: CDR1 SGHVS and CDR2 FQNEAQ. CDR3 residues: CASSPPDRRESYTF. In DNA form, the CDR3 reads TGTGCCAGCAGCCCACCTGACAGGCGGGAGAGCTACACCTTC. The full variable domain, its missing parts supplied by reference TRBV7-8 and TRBJ1-2, is GAGVSQSPRYKVAKRGQDVALRCDPISGHVSLFWYQQALGQGPEFLTYFQNEAQLDKSGLPSDRFFAERPEGSVSTLKIQRTQQEDSAVYLCASSPPDRRESYTFGSGTRLTVV.

In this sample, this clone turned up a few times. This CDR3 reads CASSEVRLTGELFF. CDR3 nucleotides: TGTGCCAGCAGTGAAGTGCGCCTGACCGGGGAGCTGTTTTTT. The chain joins TRBV2 to TRBJ2-2; the D is unclear. Germline CDR1 and CDR2: SNHLY and FYNNEI. The CDR3 is made up of 14 amino acids. With 1 base removed from V and 5 bases from J, the gap between germline ends came to 8 bases.

V is TRBV6-1 and J is TRBJ2-1, with 11 bases matching TRBD2. The CDR3 extends over 17 amino acids. The V gene's germline CDR1 is MNHNS and CDR2 SASEGT. Unmatched junction bases numbered 8, after V lost 1 base and J lost 6 bases. In DNA form, the CDR3 reads TGTGCCAGCAGTGAAGGGGTAGCGGGAGGGCCAGGCAATGAGCAGTTCTTC. Amino acid sequence: CASSEGVAGGPGNEQFF.

This chain connects TRBV13 to TRBJ2-7; 8 bases align to TRBD1. This CDR3 is built from 16 residues. Germline assignment: CDR1 PRHDT and CDR2 FYEKMQ (reference sequence). Unmatched junction bases numbered 14, after V lost 6 bases and J lost 4 bases. The CDR3 DNA reads as TGTGCCAGCAGTTATACCCAGGGGGCGCAAGGTTACGAGCAGTACTTC. Amino acids: CASSYTQGAQGYEQYF.